Each of the 17 T cell receptor beta chains below was sequenced from the same sample in a study of blood T cell repertoires in COVID-19. TCRdb keeps only in-frame clones here, not all; method: immunoSEQ multiplex PCR. Seen here are a few hundred thousand clones, 70% to 85% observed once, and the top ten hold around 1%. The sample consisted of peripheral blood. These receptors all stem from a human donor with COVID-19, enrolled during active disease. The donor label of this sample is uncertain.

This clone was picked up a small number of times. The J gene is TRBJ2-1, the V gene TRBV11-2; D is undetermined. The CDR3 totals 10 residues. Germline V CDR1 and CDR2: SGHAT, FQNNGV. The ends were cut back, 5 bases at V and 10 bases at J, with 6 bases in the middle. The CDR3 sequence is CASSLIEQFF. CDR3 coding DNA: TGTGCCAGCAGCCTTATAGAGCAGTTCTTC.

For the CDR3, the DNA is TGTGCCACCAGTGATAACTCAGGGCTGCGGCCCCAGCATTTT. It codes for CATSDNSGLRPQHF. V and J are TRBV24-1 and TRBJ1-5; D may be TRBD1 (5 bases). The CDR3 is 14 amino acids. Germline-derived CDR1 and CDR2 are KGHDR and SFDVKD. Trimming removed 3 bases at V and 9 bases at J, with 14 bases between.

The genes are TRBV11-2 and TRBJ1-2; D is unresolved. This CDR3 is 13 amino acids long. Trimming took off 2 bases at V and 0 bases at J, with 4 bases between the two ends. Germline V lookup: CDR1 SGHAT, CDR2 FQNNGV. CDR3 in DNA: TGTGCCAGCAGCTTACAGGCTAACTATGGCTACACCTTC. Translating gives CASSLQANYGYTF.

The chain is built from TRBV3-1 (or the pseudogene TRBV3-2) and TRBJ1-2; 7 bases agree with TRBD1. V trimming: 0 bases; J trimming: 3 bases; junction bases outside the gene matches: 7. The V gene's germline CDR1 is LGHDT and CDR2 YNNKEL (reference sequence). This CDR3 is 16 amino acids long. DNA of the CDR3: TGTGCCAGCAGCCAAGAAAACAGGGGATCGTACTATGGCTACACCTTC. Its protein is CASSQENRGSYYGYTF.

The chain links TRBV7-2 to TRBJ2-3; TRBD2 agrees at 14 bases. CDR1 is SGHTA and CDR2 is FQGNSA in the germline V gene. This CDR3 contains 19 residues. V was clipped by 5 bases and J by 4 bases; unmatched bases: 14. The chain's CDR3 is CASSHQTGGTSGRADTQYF. The CDR3 coding sequence is TGTGCCAGCAGCCACCAGACAGGGGGGACTAGCGGGAGAGCAGATACGCAGTATTTT.

The chain couples TRBV7-2 to TRBJ2-5, with 10 bases identical to TRBD1. V trimming: 7 bases; J trimming: 2 bases; junction bases outside the gene matches: 10. Germline CDR1 is SGHTA and CDR2 is FQGNSA. The CDR3 sequence is 16 residues long. The CDR3 bases are TGTGCCAGCAACCACCTGACAGGGGGCCTACAAGAGACCCAGTACTTC. Residues: CASNHLTGGLQETQYF.

CDR3 DNA: TGTGCCTGGAGTCGATTAGGGGTCTACGAGCAGTACTTC. Protein product: CAWSRLGVYEQYF. The chain links TRBV30 to TRBJ2-7; the D gene is possibly TRBD1 (5 bases). The germline V gene has CDR1 GTSNPN and CDR2 SVGIG (reference sequence). The CDR3 is 13 residues long. Trimming took 2 bases from V and 3 from J, leaving 11 bases between them.

The chain carries TRBV28 and TRBJ2-3, with 8 bases matching TRBD1. This CDR3 is built from 15 residues. Per germline, CDR1 MDHEN and CDR2 SYDVKM. The ends lost 3 bases at V and 6 bases at J; junction bases unmatched: 8. CDR3 DNA: TGTGCCAGCAGTTTCGTCGGACAGGGTTTCGATACGCAGTATTTT. Amino acid sequence: CASSFVGQGFDTQYF.

This clone has a single count. The genes are TRBV9 and TRBJ2-7, with 9 bases matching TRBD2. The CDR3 contains 14 residues. Germline assignment: CDR1 SGDLS and CDR2 YYNGEE. The ends lost 4 bases at V and 6 bases at J; junction bases unmatched: 8. The CDR3 loop reads CASSLAGSPCEQYF. Written as DNA, the CDR3 is TGTGCCAGCAGCCTAGCGGGGAGTCCCTGCGAGCAGTACTTC.

V is TRBV21-1 and J is TRBJ2-7; the D call TRBD1 from the table was never checked on the DNA. TRBV21-1 corresponds to a pseudogene. CDR3 length: 14 residues. The chain's CDR3 is CASSKAGQPYEQYF. The CDR3 DNA reads TGTGCCAGCAGCAAAGCGGGGCAGCCCTACGAGCAGTACTTC.

The chain is built from TRBV28 and TRBJ1-5; 8 bases match TRBD1. Germline loops: CDR1 MDHEN, CDR2 SYDVKM. This CDR3 is 15 amino acids long. The J segment lost 6 bases and the V segment lost 5 bases, leaving 9 bases of the junction unmatched. CDR3: CASSPPGGAGQPQHF. CDR3 nucleotides: TGTGCCAGCAGTCCACCAGGGGGCGCGGGTCAGCCCCAGCATTTT.

The chain couples TRBV30 to TRBJ2-5, with D tentatively TRBD2 (7 bases). The V end was cut by 2 bases, the J end by 2 bases, with 15 bases between. CDR3 length: 15 amino acids. Germline CDR1 GTSNPN, CDR2 SVGIG (reference sequence). The CDR3 sequence is CAWSLRGGYQETQYF. As DNA, the CDR3 is TGTGCCTGGAGTCTGAGGGGGGGGTATCAAGAGACCCAGTACTTC.

The J gene is TRBJ2-3, the V gene TRBV4-2; D is ambiguous. The CDR3 is 14 amino acids. Per the germline V gene, CDR1 is LGHNA and CDR2 is YNFKEQ. Trimming removed 4 bases from V and 5 bases from J, with 13 bases in between. This chain's CDR3 is CASSPQVAGDTQYF. CDR3 nucleotides: TGTGCCAGCAGCCCCCAGGTTGCTGGAGATACGCAGTATTTT.

The chain is built from TRBV29-1 and TRBJ1-2; maybe TRBD1 (5 bases). The CDR3 consists of 15 residues. The germline V gene has CDR1 SQVTM and CDR2 ANQGSEA. Trimming removed 6 bases from V and 0 bases from J, with 17 bases in between. In DNA, the CDR3 is TGCAGCGTCGCCAACAGGAGACAGCCTAACTATGGCTACACCTTC. Protein product: CSVANRRQPNYGYTF.

The CDR3 sequence: CATSEASGVYNEQFF. The CDR3 DNA reads TGTGCCACCAGTGAGGCTAGCGGGGTTTACAATGAGCAGTTCTTC. The chain carries TRBV24-1 and TRBJ2-1; 9 nucleotides line up with TRBD2. The CDR3 contains 15 residues. Trimming at V came to 4 bases and at J to 4 bases, leaving 4 bases not matched to a gene. Germline V gene sequence: CDR1 KGHDR, CDR2 SFDVKD.

This chain connects TRBV5-5 to TRBJ2-7; TRBD2 matches at 8 bases. The germline V gene has CDR1 SGHKS and CDR2 YYEKEE (reference sequence). Unmatched junction bases numbered 4, after V lost 0 bases and J lost 5 bases. The CDR3 is made up of 14 amino acids. This chain's CDR3 is CASSLATGGDEQYF. CDR3 sequence (DNA): TGTGCCAGCAGCTTGGCAACGGGAGGGGACGAGCAGTACTTC.

The chain recombines TRBV14 with TRBJ1-1; D gene ambiguous. The V gene lost 3 bases and the J gene lost 5 bases, with 16 bases spanning the gap. Germline-derived CDR1 and CDR2 are SGHDN and FVKESK. The CDR3 is 15 residues long. CDR3 sequence (DNA): TGTGCCAGCAGCCACAACTCAGGACTCCGGACTGAAGCTTTCTTT. This encodes CASSHNSGLRTEAFF. Together with reference TRBV14 and TRBJ1-1, the CDR3 gives the full variable domain: EAGVTQFPSHSVIEKGQTVTLRCDPISGHDNLYWYRRVMGKEIKFLLHFVKESKQDESGMPNNRFLAERTGGTYSTLKVQPAELEDSGVYFCASSHNSGLRTEAFFGQGTRLTVV.